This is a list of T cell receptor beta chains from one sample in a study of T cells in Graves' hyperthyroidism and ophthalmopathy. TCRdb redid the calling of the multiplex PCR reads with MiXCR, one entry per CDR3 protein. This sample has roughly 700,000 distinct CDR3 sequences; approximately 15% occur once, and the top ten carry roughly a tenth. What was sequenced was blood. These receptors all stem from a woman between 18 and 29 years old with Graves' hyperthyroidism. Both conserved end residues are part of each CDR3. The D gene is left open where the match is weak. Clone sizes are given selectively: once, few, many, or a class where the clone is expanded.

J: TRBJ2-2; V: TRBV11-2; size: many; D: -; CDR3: CASRWTANTGELFF; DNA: TGTGCCAGCAGATGGACGGCGAACACCGGGGAGCTGTTTTTT
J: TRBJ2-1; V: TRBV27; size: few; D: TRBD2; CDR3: CASSSPSGTSARNEQFF; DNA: TGTGCCAGCAGTTCCCCATCCGGGACTAGCGCTCGCAATGAGCAGTTCTTC
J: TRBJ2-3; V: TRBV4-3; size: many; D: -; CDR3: CASSHTPWGGTDTQYF; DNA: TGCGCCAGCAGCCATACGCCTTGGGGGGGCACAGATACGCAGTATTTT
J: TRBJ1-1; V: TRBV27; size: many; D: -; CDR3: CATPWGGGPNTEAFF; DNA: TGTGCCACCCCCTGGGGGGGGGGACCGAACACTGAAGCTTTCTTT
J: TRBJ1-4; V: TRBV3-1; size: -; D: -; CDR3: CASSQPRGLNEKLFF; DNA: TGTGCCAGCAGCCAACCTCGGGGCCTTAATGAAAAACTGTTTTTT
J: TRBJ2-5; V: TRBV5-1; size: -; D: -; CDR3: CATRFDLYQETQYF; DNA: TGCGCCACCCGATTCGACCTTTACCAAGAGACCCAGTACTTC
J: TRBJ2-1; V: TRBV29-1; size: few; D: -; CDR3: CSVVLGGAVSYNEQFF; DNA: TGCAGCGTTGTTCTAGGAGGGGCGGTCTCCTACAATGAGCAGTTCTTC
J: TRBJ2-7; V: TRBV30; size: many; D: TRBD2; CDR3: CAWSVGGGYEQYF; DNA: TGTGCCTGGAGTGTAGGCGGGGGGTACGAGCAGTACTTC
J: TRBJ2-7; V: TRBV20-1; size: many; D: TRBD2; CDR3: CSASEREGGYEQYF; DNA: TGCAGTGCTAGCGAGCGGGAGGGCGGCTACGAGCAGTACTTC
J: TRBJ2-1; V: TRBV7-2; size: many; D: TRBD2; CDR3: CASSLEGGGGDEQFF; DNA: TGTGCCAGCAGCTTAGAGGGCGGGGGTGGCGATGAGCAGTTCTTC
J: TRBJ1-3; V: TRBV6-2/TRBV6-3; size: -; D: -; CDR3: CASIKTGSGNTIYF; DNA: TGTGCCAGCATTAAGACTGGCTCTGGAAACACCATATATTTT
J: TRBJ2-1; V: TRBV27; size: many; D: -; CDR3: CASRPDSYNEQFF; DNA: TGTGCCAGCAGACCCGACAGCTACAATGAGCAGTTCTTC
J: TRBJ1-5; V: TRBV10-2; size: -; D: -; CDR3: CASSGVGAHQPQHF; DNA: TGCGCCAGCAGCGGGGTAGGAGCCCATCAGCCCCAGCATTTT
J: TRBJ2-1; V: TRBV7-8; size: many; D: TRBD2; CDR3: CASSLARGLAREQFF; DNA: TGTGCCAGCAGCTTAGCGAGGGGACTAGCTAGGGAGCAGTTCTTC
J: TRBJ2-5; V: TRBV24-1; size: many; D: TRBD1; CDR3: CATSDPADRFQETQYF; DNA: TGTGCCACCAGTGATCCAGCGGACAGGTTCCAAGAGACCCAGTACTTC
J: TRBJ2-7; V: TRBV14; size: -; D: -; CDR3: CASSLPAGEQYF; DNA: TGTGCCAGCAGCCTTCCGGCGGGCGAGCAGTACTTC
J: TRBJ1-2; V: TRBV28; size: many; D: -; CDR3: CASSFGGSPYGYTF; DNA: TGTGCCAGCAGTTTTGGAGGGTCTCCCTATGGCTACACCTTC
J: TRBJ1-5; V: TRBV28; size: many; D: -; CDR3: CASSSRVFGNQPQHF; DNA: TGTGCCAGCAGTTCCAGGGTATTCGGCAATCAGCCCCAGCATTTT
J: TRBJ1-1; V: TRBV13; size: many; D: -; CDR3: CASSLGLRGGTEAFF; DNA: TGTGCCAGCAGCTTAGGCCTAAGGGGGGGCACTGAAGCTTTCTTT
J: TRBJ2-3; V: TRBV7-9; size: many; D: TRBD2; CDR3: CASSLGLAGAAVTDTQYF; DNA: TGTGCCAGCAGCTTAGGACTAGCGGGAGCTGCCGTGACAGATACGCAGTATTTT
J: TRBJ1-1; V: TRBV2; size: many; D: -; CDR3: CASGQMNTEAFF; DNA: TGTGCCAGCGGACAGATGAACACTGAAGCTTTCTTT
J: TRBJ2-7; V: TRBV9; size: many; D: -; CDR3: CASSIHGSSEYEQYF; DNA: TGTGCCAGCAGCATCCACGGGTCTAGTGAGTACGAGCAGTACTTC
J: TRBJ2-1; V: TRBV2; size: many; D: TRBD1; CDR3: CASRRRQGADNEQFF; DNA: TGTGCCAGCAGACGCAGACAGGGGGCGGACAATGAGCAGTTCTTC
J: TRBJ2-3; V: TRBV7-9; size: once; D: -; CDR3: CASSSSERVSTDTQYF; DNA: TGTGCCAGCAGCTCGTCGGAAAGGGTTAGCACAGATACGCAGTATTTT
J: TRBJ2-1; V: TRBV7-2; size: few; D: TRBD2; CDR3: CASSQVGTSGSYNEQFF; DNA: TGTGCCAGCAGCCAAGTCGGGACTAGCGGGTCCTACAATGAGCAGTTCTTC
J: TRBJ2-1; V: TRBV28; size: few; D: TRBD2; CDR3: CASRTSGRRYEQFF; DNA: TGTGCCAGCAGGACTAGCGGGAGGCGATATGAGCAGTTCTTC
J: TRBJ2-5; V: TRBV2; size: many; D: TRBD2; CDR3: CASSGLAGGYQETQYF; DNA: TGTGCCAGCAGTGGTCTAGCGGGAGGCTACCAAGAGACCCAGTACTTC